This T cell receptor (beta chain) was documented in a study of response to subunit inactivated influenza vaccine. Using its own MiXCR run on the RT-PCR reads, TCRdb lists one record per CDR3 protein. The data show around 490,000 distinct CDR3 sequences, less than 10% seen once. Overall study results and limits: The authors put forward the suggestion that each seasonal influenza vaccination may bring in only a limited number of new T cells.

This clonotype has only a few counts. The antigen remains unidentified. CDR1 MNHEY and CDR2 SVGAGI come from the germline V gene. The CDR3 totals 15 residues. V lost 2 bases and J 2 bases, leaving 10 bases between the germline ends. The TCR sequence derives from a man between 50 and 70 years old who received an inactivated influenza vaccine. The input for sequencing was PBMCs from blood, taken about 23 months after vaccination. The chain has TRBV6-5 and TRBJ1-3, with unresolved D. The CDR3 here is CASSYRLSTGNTIYF. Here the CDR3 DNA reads TGTGCCAGCAGTTACCGCCTTTCAACTGGAAACACCATATATTTT.